These 10 T cell receptor beta chains were sequenced from one sample in a study of blood T cell repertoires in COVID-19. Sequenced by immunoSEQ multiplex PCR; TCRdb stores in-frame clones only, minus some. The data contain more than 110,000 clones, roughly 91% of them singletons. The sample taken for sequencing was peripheral blood. Every receptor here comes from a man in his 60s with active or convalescent COVID-19.

The genes are TRBV5-1 and TRBJ1-3; TRBD1 agrees at 9 bases. This CDR3 spans 17 amino acids. Germline V gene data show CDR1 as SGHRS and CDR2 as YFSETQ. J was trimmed by 0 bases and V by 4 bases; bases with no gene match: 8. CDR3: CASSPSGTGISGNTIYF. The CDR3 DNA follows: TGCGCCAGCAGCCCATCCGGGACAGGGATCTCTGGAAACACCATATATTTT.

The chain links TRBV25-1 to TRBJ1-2; 8 positions agree with TRBD1. This CDR3 comprises 16 residues. With V trimmed by 8 bases and J by 3 bases, 14 bases remained unmatched. Germline V gives CDR1 MGHDK, CDR2 SYGVNS. The CDR3 here is CASLPTGQGGYYGYTF. CDR3 in DNA: TGTGCCAGCCTCCCAACCGGACAGGGCGGGTACTATGGCTACACCTTC.

V gene TRBV29-1 combines with J gene TRBJ1-1, with a tentative D call TRBD1 (6 bases). The V end lost 4 bases, the J end lost 5 bases, and 14 bases lay between the germline ends. Germline V CDR1 and CDR2: SQVTM, ANQGSEA. The CDR3 has 13 amino acids. This CDR3 is CSVGGGRGTEAFF. The CDR3 DNA is TGCAGCGTTGGCGGGGGCCGAGGAACTGAAGCTTTCTTT.

CDR3 amino acids: CASSGGQGGANTEAFF. In DNA form, the CDR3 reads TGCGCCAGCAGCGGAGGACAGGGGGGTGCGAACACTGAAGCTTTCTTT. V is TRBV5-1 and J is TRBJ1-1; 10 bases match TRBD1. V trimming: 4 bases; J trimming: 1 base; junction bases outside the gene matches: 7. This CDR3 spans 16 amino acids. Germline V gives CDR1 SGHRS, CDR2 YFSETQ.

This clone was observed a handful of times. The CDR3 reads CASSPSTSGHNEQYF. The CDR3 coding sequence is TGTGCCAGCAGTCCCTCGACTAGCGGGCATAACGAGCAGTACTTC. The rearrangement uses TRBV6-5 and TRBJ2-7; TRBD2 matches at 10 bases. Germline V gene lookup returns CDR1 MNHEY and CDR2 SVGAGI. Trimming at V came to 5 bases and at J to 5 bases, leaving 9 bases not matched to a gene. The CDR3 is 15 amino acids.

V gene TRBV29-1 combines with J gene TRBJ2-2, with 9 bases matching TRBD1. The ends lost 6 bases at V and 6 bases at J; junction bases unmatched: 11. Germline CDR1 reads SQVTM; CDR2 reads ANQGSEA. The CDR3 totals 15 residues. This chain's CDR3 is CSVRTPGQGAGELFF. The CDR3 coding sequence is TGCAGCGTCCGCACGCCGGGACAGGGTGCCGGGGAGCTGTTTTTT.

This chain links TRBV5-1 with TRBJ1-1; 7 nucleotides match TRBD1. Germline CDR1 SGHRS, CDR2 YFSETQ. This CDR3 comprises 14 residues. V shed 5 bases, J shed 1 base, and the junction held 5 bases outside the gene matches. CDR3 in amino acids: CASSRTGPNTEAFF. CDR3 nucleotide sequence: TGCGCCAGCAGTAGGACAGGCCCGAACACTGAAGCTTTCTTT.

The CDR3 sequence: CASSHWGQNYGYTF. CDR3 bases: TGTGCCAGCAGCCACTGGGGACAGAACTATGGCTACACCTTC. The chain joins TRBV3-1 (or the pseudogene TRBV3-2) to TRBJ1-2, with TRBD1 matching over 7 bases. Germline assignment: CDR1 LGHDT and CDR2 YNNKEL (reference sequence). Trimming removed 3 bases from V and 2 bases from J; junction bases left unmatched: 3. The CDR3 is made up of 14 amino acids.

The chain is built from TRBV19 and TRBJ2-2; the match to TRBD2 covers 13 bases. Germline values: CDR1 LNHDA, CDR2 SQIVND (reference sequence). This CDR3 has 16 residues. After removal of 7 bases from V and 4 bases from J, the junction contained 6 bases not matched to a gene. CDR3 loop: CASKGLAGAVTGELFF. CDR3 coding DNA: TGTGCCAGTAAAGGACTAGCGGGAGCGGTCACCGGGGAGCTGTTTTTT.

This clone appeared a single time. CDR3 protein: CASSASQQGAGDTQYF. The CDR3, as DNA: TGTGCCAGCAGTGCCTCCCAACAGGGGGCAGGGGATACGCAGTATTTT. The gene calls are TRBV2 and TRBJ2-3, with TRBD1 matching 9 bases. The CDR3 is 16 amino acids. V shed 4 bases, J shed 6 bases, and the junction held 11 bases outside the gene matches. CDR1 and CDR2 from the germline V gene are SNHLY and FYNNEI.